The 20 T cell receptor beta chains given below trace back to one sample, sequenced in a study of response to subunit inactivated influenza vaccine. TCRdb analysed the RT-PCR reads with MiXCR anew, one entry per CDR3 protein. This table holds more than 450,000 distinct CDR3 sequences, about 11% found once. Another study also made use of these data, one on T cells expressing NK-cell markers. That investigation notes: With UMIs, 5'RACE template switching was used to make TCR beta cDNA.

This specimen consisted of PBMCs from blood, obtained on the day of vaccination. All receptors derive from a man aged 50 to 59 who received an inactivated influenza vaccine.

V and J are TRBV14 and TRBJ2-5; D gene uncertain. CDR3 length: 13 residues. The germline V gene has CDR1 SGHDN and CDR2 FVKESK. Between the trimmed V and J ends, which lost 5 bases and 5 bases, there was a span of 12 bases. CDR3 in amino acids: CASSSRLGETQYF. The CDR3 DNA reads as TGTGCCAGCAGCTCCCGGCTGGGGGAGACCCAGTACTTC. Variable domain in full (rest from reference TRBV14 and TRBJ2-5): EAGVTQFPSHSVIEKGQTVTLRCDPISGHDNLYWYRRVMGKEIKFLLHFVKESKQDESGMPNNRFLAERTGGTYSTLKVQPAELEDSGVYFCASSSRLGETQYFGPGTRLLVL.

The chain joins TRBV2 to TRBJ2-1; 16 positions agree with TRBD2. This CDR3 spans 14 amino acids. Germline CDR1 and CDR2: SNHLY and FYNNEI. V trimming: 8 bases; J trimming: 10 bases; junction bases outside the gene matches: 5. This chain's CDR3 is CASWGLAGGNEQFF. The CDR3 DNA sequence: TGTGCCAGCTGGGGACTAGCGGGAGGGAACGAGCAGTTCTTC.

This sequence joins TRBV7-8 and TRBJ2-5; D is ambiguous. Trimming shortened V by 3 bases and J by 2 bases, and 13 bases separated the two germline ends. This CDR3 contains 15 residues. CDR1 and CDR2 from the germline V gene are SGHVS and FQNEAQ. The DNA of the CDR3 is TGTGCCAGCAGCTTCTCGCGCTTCCCTCAAGAGACCCAGTACTTC. It yields the protein CASSFSRFPQETQYF.

In its sample, this clonotype was seen many times. The rearrangement links TRBV7-2 to TRBJ2-4, with TRBD1 identical over 10 bases. The trim removed 6 bases at V and 6 bases at J, leaving 8 bases unmatched. Germline V gene lookup returns CDR1 SGHTA and CDR2 FQGNSA. This CDR3 comprises 15 residues. CDR3 amino acids: CASRDRDRGLNIQYF. Here the CDR3 DNA reads TGTGCCAGCAGAGACCGGGACAGGGGCTTAAACATTCAGTACTTC.

This clonotype was detected a few times. The genes are TRBV5-1 and TRBJ1-3; tentative D call: TRBD1 (5 bases). This CDR3 spans 16 amino acids. Trimming stripped 2 bases from V and 2 bases from J, with 14 bases between. Germline V gene data show CDR1 as SGHRS and CDR2 as YFSETQ. The CDR3 coding sequence is TGCGCCAGCAGCTTCAGGGATTTTCAGGCTGGAAACACCATATATTTT. It codes for CASSFRDFQAGNTIYF.

This clonotype was detected a few times. The gene calls are TRBV10-3 and TRBJ2-2; no reliable D call. Per germline, CDR1 ENHRY and CDR2 SYGVKD. The CDR3 extends over 14 amino acids. Between the trimmed V and J ends, which lost 4 bases and 1 base, there was a span of 7 bases. CDR3 in DNA: TGTGCCATCAGTGTTACTATGAACACCGGGGAGCTGTTTTTT. Its translation is CAISVTMNTGELFF.

The chain has TRBV20-1 and TRBJ2-1; D gene ambiguous. The CDR3 contains 12 residues. V lost 6 bases to trimming and J lost 5 bases, with 11 bases between them. Germline values: CDR1 DFQATT, CDR2 SNEGSKA (reference sequence). CDR3 nucleotide sequence: TGCAGTGCCCTGAGGCGAAACAATGAGCAGTTCTTC. It translates to CSALRRNNEQFF.

This CDR3 is CASSPLQRYQPQHF. The CDR3 DNA sequence: TGTGCCAGCTCACCATTGCAGCGGTATCAGCCCCAGCATTTT. The chain employs TRBV18 and TRBJ1-5; D unclear. The germline gives CDR1 KGHSH, CDR2 LQKENI. V lost 2 bases and J lost 5, with 10 bases in between. This CDR3 contains 14 residues.

The chain links TRBV7-9 to TRBJ2-5; 9 bases match TRBD1. The germline gives CDR1 SEHNR, CDR2 FQNEAQ (reference sequence). V lost 5 bases to trimming and J lost 2 bases; unmatched junction nucleotides: 9. The CDR3 has 16 residues. The CDR3 region is CASSLRGGQGQETQYF. In DNA, the CDR3 is TGTGCCAGCAGCCTCCGGGGCGGACAGGGGCAAGAGACCCAGTACTTC.

This clonotype was detected many times. The chain couples TRBV5-6 to TRBJ2-1; D gene unclear. CDR3 length equals 11 residues. Germline loops: CDR1 SGHDT, CDR2 YYEEEE. V was shortened by 2 bases and J by 4 bases, with 1 base between the two germline ends. The CDR3: CASSFYNEQFF. Written as DNA, the CDR3 is TGTGCCAGCAGCTTTTACAATGAGCAGTTCTTC.

This clonotype was seen ten or more times. The chain carries TRBV29-1 and TRBJ2-7; a possible D gene is TRBD1 (5 bases). CDR1 SQVTM and CDR2 ANQGSEA come from the germline V gene. V shed 5 bases and J shed 3 bases, with 23 bases lying between them. The CDR3 is made up of 16 amino acids. In nucleotides, the CDR3 is TGCAGCGTTTTCCTTACACGATCCGACAGCAGCTACGAGCAGTACTTC. Protein sequence: CSVFLTRSDSSYEQYF.

This clonotype was detected a few times. The CDR3 loop reads CASSYVGGNTEAFF. In nucleotides, the CDR3 is TGTGCCAGCAGTTATGTTGGCGGAAACACTGAAGCTTTCTTT. The V gene is TRBV6-2 or TRBV6-3, the J gene TRBJ1-1; D ambiguous. Trimming took 3 bases from V and 2 from J, leaving 10 bases between them. Germline lookup yields CDR1 MNHEY and CDR2 SVGEGT. CDR3 length: 14 amino acids.

This clonotype has more than one count but fewer than ten. This chain links TRBV20-1 with TRBJ2-4; D call uncertain. Germline-derived CDR1 and CDR2 are DFQATT and SNEGSKA (reference sequence). The CDR3 runs to 12 residues. Trimming removed 5 bases from V and 0 bases from J, with 5 bases in between. CDR3 coding DNA: TGCAGTGCTGAGTTAGCCAAAAACATTCAGTACTTC. It specifies CSAELAKNIQYF.

CDR3 sequence: CASISGEGSRTEAFF. The CDR3 DNA follows: TGTGCCAGCATCTCCGGGGAGGGCAGTCGGACTGAAGCTTTCTTT. The chain joins TRBV6-1 to TRBJ1-1; no definite D call. CDR1 MNHNS and CDR2 SASEGT come from the germline V gene. V gave up 7 bases and J gave up 5 bases, with 20 bases separating them. The CDR3 is made up of 15 amino acids.

The chain is built from TRBV6-1 and TRBJ1-4, with 7 nucleotides matching TRBD1. Germline-derived CDR1 and CDR2 are MNHNS and SASEGT. The CDR3 spans 15 residues. Trimming took 8 bases from V and 7 from J; bases not matched to a gene: 13. The CDR3 reads CASGTTTGMSEKLFF. CDR3 DNA sequence: TGTGCCAGCGGGACCACGACAGGGATGAGTGAAAAACTGTTTTTT.

The chain links TRBV12-3 or TRBV12-4 to TRBJ1-3, with D hard to call. V shed 0 bases and J shed 0 bases, with 12 bases lying between them. This CDR3 is 17 amino acids long. CDR3 residues: CASSLAIRSSSGNTIYF. CDR3 DNA sequence: TGTGCCAGCAGTTTAGCGATTAGGTCAAGCTCTGGAAACACCATATATTTT.

This clonotype was observed many times. This chain connects TRBV19 to TRBJ2-1; D is possibly TRBD2 (5 bases). Trimming took off 5 bases at V and 5 bases at J, with 7 bases between the two ends. Germline values: CDR1 LNHDA, CDR2 SQIVND (reference sequence). There are 12 residues in the CDR3. CDR3 amino acids: CASSSGDNEQFF. The CDR3 region has the DNA TGTGCCAGTAGTTCCGGGGACAATGAGCAGTTCTTC.

The sample holds many counts of this clonotype. V gene TRBV5-1 combines with J gene TRBJ2-1; 8 bases are a match to TRBD2. V lost 0 bases to trimming and J lost 1 base; unmatched junction nucleotides: 6. CDR1 is SGHRS and CDR2 is YFSETQ in the germline V gene. CDR3 size: 17 residues. CDR3 in DNA: TGCGCCAGCAGCTTGGGTTCTAGCGGGCCGTCCTACAATGAGCAGTTCTTC. The encoded protein is CASSLGSSGPSYNEQFF.

This clonotype was seen a handful of times. The chain combines TRBV12-3 or TRBV12-4 with TRBJ2-5; a possible D gene is TRBD1 (7 bases). The CDR3 covers 17 residues. The ends were cut back, 5 bases at V and 4 bases at J, with 23 bases in the middle. The CDR3 here is CASSNPIAAGGGETQYF. Written as DNA, the CDR3 is TGTGCCAGCAGTAACCCTATCGCGGCAGGGGGAGGAGAGACCCAGTACTTC.

This clonotype was observed a few times. V and J are TRBV20-1 and TRBJ2-1; 8 bases line up with TRBD2. Looked up from germline, CDR1 is DFQATT and CDR2 is SNEGSKA (reference sequence). The length of the CDR3 is 16 residues. J gave up 4 bases and V 5 bases, and 13 bases lay outside the gene matches. The CDR3 nucleotides are TGCAGTGCTCGTCTCCGCGGCGGGAGGATGTACAATGAGCAGTTCTTC. Translation gives CSARLRGGRMYNEQFF.